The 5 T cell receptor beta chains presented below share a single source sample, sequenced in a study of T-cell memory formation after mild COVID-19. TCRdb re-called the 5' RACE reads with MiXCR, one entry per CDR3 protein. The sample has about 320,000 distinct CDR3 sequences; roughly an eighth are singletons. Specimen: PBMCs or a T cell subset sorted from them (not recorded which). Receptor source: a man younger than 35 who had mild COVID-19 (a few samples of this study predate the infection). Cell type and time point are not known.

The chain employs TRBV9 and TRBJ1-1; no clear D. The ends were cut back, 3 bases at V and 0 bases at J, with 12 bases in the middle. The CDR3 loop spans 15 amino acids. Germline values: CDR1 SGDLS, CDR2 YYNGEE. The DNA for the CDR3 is TGTGCCAGCAGCGCCCTTATCGGGTTGAACACTGAAGCTTTCTTT. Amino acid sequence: CASSALIGLNTEAFF.

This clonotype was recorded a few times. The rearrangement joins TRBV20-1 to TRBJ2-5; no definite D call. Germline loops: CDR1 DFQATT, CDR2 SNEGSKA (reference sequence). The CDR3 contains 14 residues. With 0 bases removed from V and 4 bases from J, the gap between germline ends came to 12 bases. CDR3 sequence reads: CSARDLAVLETQYF. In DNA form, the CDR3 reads TGCAGTGCTAGAGATCTGGCAGTTCTAGAGACCCAGTACTTC.

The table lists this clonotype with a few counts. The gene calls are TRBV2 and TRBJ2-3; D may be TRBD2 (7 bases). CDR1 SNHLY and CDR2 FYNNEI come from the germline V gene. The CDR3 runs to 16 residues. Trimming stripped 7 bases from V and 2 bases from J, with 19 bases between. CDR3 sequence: CASTLGGLADTDTQYF. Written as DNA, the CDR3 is TGTGCCAGCACCCTAGGGGGGCTAGCGGACACAGATACGCAGTATTTT.

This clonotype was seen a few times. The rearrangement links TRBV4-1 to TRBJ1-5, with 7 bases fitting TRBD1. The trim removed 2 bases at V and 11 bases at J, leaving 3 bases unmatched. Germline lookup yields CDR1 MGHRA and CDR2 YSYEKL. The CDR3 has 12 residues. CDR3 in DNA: TGCGCCAGCAGCCAACCGGGACAGACCCAGCATTTT. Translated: CASSQPGQTQHF.

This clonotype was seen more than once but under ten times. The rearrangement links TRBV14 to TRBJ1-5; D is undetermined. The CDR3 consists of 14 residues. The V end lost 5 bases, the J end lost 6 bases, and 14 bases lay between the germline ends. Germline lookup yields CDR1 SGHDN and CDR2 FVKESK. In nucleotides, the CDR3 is TGTGCCAGCAGCATCCGAGGGTTCTTTCAGCCCCAGCATTTT. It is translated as CASSIRGFFQPQHF.